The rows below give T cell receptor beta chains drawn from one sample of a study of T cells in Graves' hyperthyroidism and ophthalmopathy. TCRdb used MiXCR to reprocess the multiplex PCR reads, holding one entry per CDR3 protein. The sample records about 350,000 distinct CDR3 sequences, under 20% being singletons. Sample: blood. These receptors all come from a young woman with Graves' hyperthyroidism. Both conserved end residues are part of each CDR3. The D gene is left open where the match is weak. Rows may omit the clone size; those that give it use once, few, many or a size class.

cdr3_aa: CATSRDQLNTEAFF
cdr3_nt: TGTGCCACCAGCAGAGATCAATTGAACACTGAAGCTTTCTTT
d_call: -
j_call: TRBJ1-1
v_call: TRBV15
clone_size: many

cdr3_aa: CASSSGGGQQETQYF
cdr3_nt: TGTGCCAGTAGTAGTGGTGGTGGTCAGCAAGAGACCCAGTACTTC
d_call: -
j_call: TRBJ2-5
v_call: TRBV19
clone_size: many

cdr3_aa: CASSLTVAGKETQYF
cdr3_nt: TGTGCCAGCAGCTTAACGGTAGCGGGGAAGGAGACCCAGTACTTC
d_call: TRBD2
j_call: TRBJ2-5
v_call: TRBV7-3
clone_size: many

cdr3_aa: CACSTGLAGSEQYF
cdr3_nt: TGTGCCTGTTCAACGGGACTAGCGGGTTCCGAGCAGTACTTC
d_call: TRBD2
j_call: TRBJ2-7
v_call: TRBV30
clone_size: -

cdr3_aa: CSALTDAYEQYF
cdr3_nt: TGCAGTGCCTTGACAGATGCCTACGAGCAGTACTTC
d_call: -
j_call: TRBJ2-7
v_call: TRBV20-1
clone_size: many

cdr3_aa: CRIPRRKNTEAFF
cdr3_nt: TGCAGGATCCCGCGACGTAAGAACACTGAAGCTTTCTTT
d_call: -
j_call: TRBJ1-1
v_call: TRBV29-1
clone_size: many

cdr3_aa: CASTPSGTGIAAAFF
cdr3_nt: TGTGCCAGCACCCCATCCGGGACAGGGATCGCCGCAGCTTTCTTT
d_call: TRBD1
j_call: TRBJ1-1
v_call: TRBV12-3/TRBV12-4
clone_size: many

cdr3_aa: CASSNRLGNHQPQHF
cdr3_nt: TGTGCCAGCAGTAACAGGTTAGGAAATCATCAGCCCCAGCATTTT
d_call: -
j_call: TRBJ1-5
v_call: TRBV6-5
clone_size: -

cdr3_aa: CASSNRADSPLHF
cdr3_nt: TGTGCCAGCAGTAACAGGGCGGATTCACCCCTCCACTTT
d_call: -
j_call: TRBJ1-6
v_call: TRBV6-1
clone_size: many

cdr3_aa: CAWSTGTYEQYF
cdr3_nt: TGTGCCTGGAGCACAGGGACCTACGAGCAGTACTTC
d_call: -
j_call: TRBJ2-7
v_call: TRBV30
clone_size: many

cdr3_aa: CASTIRQAPVKAFF
cdr3_nt: TGTGCCAGCACTATTAGACAGGCCCCAGTTAAAGCTTTCTTT
d_call: -
j_call: TRBJ1-1
v_call: TRBV27
clone_size: many

cdr3_aa: CASSYSPGSNYGYTF
cdr3_nt: TGTGCCAGCAGTTACTCCCCAGGGTCGAACTATGGCTACACCTTC
d_call: -
j_call: TRBJ1-2
v_call: TRBV6-5
clone_size: -

cdr3_aa: CASRRTRNREAKNIQYF
cdr3_nt: TGTGCCAGCAGACGCACCAGGAATCGGGAGGCCAAAAACATTCAGTACTTC
d_call: -
j_call: TRBJ2-4
v_call: TRBV28
clone_size: many

cdr3_aa: CASSATGPVLTF
cdr3_nt: TGTGCCAGCAGCGCAACAGGGCCCGTCCTGACTTTC
d_call: -
j_call: TRBJ2-6
v_call: TRBV14
clone_size: many

cdr3_aa: CASSLASRGPTGELFF
cdr3_nt: TGTGCCAGCAGCCTGGCGTCGCGGGGGCCTACCGGGGAGCTGTTTTTT
d_call: -
j_call: TRBJ2-2
v_call: TRBV7-2
clone_size: many

cdr3_aa: CASIKNTGELFF
cdr3_nt: TGTGCCAGCATCAAAAACACCGGGGAGCTGTTTTTT
d_call: -
j_call: TRBJ2-2
v_call: TRBV12-3/TRBV12-4
clone_size: -

cdr3_aa: CASSYSRYAETQYF
cdr3_nt: TGTGCCAGCAGTTACTCGCGGTATGCGGAGACCCAGTACTTC
d_call: -
j_call: TRBJ2-5
v_call: TRBV6-5
clone_size: few

cdr3_aa: CASSAPPTDRGANVLTF
cdr3_nt: TGTGCCAGCAGTGCCCCACCTACAGACCGAGGGGCCAACGTCCTGACTTTC
d_call: -
j_call: TRBJ2-6
v_call: TRBV6-1
clone_size: many

cdr3_aa: CASSYSWTSDPYEQYF
cdr3_nt: TGTGCCAGCAGTTACTCCTGGACTAGCGACCCTTACGAGCAGTACTTC
d_call: TRBD2
j_call: TRBJ2-7
v_call: TRBV6-5
clone_size: many

cdr3_aa: CSARSPNEQYF
cdr3_nt: TGCAGTGCTAGATCCCCCAACGAGCAGTACTTC
d_call: -
j_call: TRBJ2-7
v_call: TRBV20-1
clone_size: once

cdr3_aa: CASSYSSRNRGNTIYF
cdr3_nt: TGTGCCAGCAGTTACTCGAGCCGTAACCGTGGAAACACCATATATTTT
d_call: -
j_call: TRBJ1-3
v_call: TRBV6-5
clone_size: many

cdr3_aa: CASSFGTSSGANVLTF
cdr3_nt: TGTGCCAGCAGTTTCGGGACTAGCTCTGGGGCCAACGTCCTGACTTTC
d_call: TRBD2
j_call: TRBJ2-6
v_call: TRBV27
clone_size: many

cdr3_aa: CASSHTNTEAFF
cdr3_nt: TGTGCCAGCAGTCATACGAACACTGAAGCTTTCTTT
d_call: -
j_call: TRBJ1-1
v_call: TRBV12-3/TRBV12-4
clone_size: many

cdr3_aa: CASSVGQETYEQYF
cdr3_nt: TGTGCCAGCTCAGTCGGACAGGAGACCTACGAGCAGTACTTC
d_call: TRBD1
j_call: TRBJ2-7
v_call: TRBV27
clone_size: -

cdr3_aa: CASSQWEVDEQYF
cdr3_nt: TGTGCCAGCAGCCAATGGGAGGTCGACGAGCAGTACTTC
d_call: -
j_call: TRBJ2-7
v_call: TRBV3-1
clone_size: few

cdr3_aa: CASSHETQYF
cdr3_nt: TGTGCCAGCAGTCACGAGACCCAGTACTTC
d_call: -
j_call: TRBJ2-5
v_call: TRBV7-9
clone_size: many

cdr3_aa: CASSEQDGYTF
cdr3_nt: TGTGCCAGCAGTGAACAGGATGGCTACACCTTC
d_call: -
j_call: TRBJ1-2
v_call: TRBV28
clone_size: many

cdr3_aa: CASSDGFAGYTF
cdr3_nt: TGTGCCAGCTCCGACGGGTTCGCGGGCTACACCTTC
d_call: -
j_call: TRBJ1-2
v_call: TRBV12-3/TRBV12-4
clone_size: few

cdr3_aa: CASSASGTGGDGYTF
cdr3_nt: TGTGCCAGCAGCGCCTCCGGGACAGGGGGCGATGGCTACACCTTC
d_call: TRBD1
j_call: TRBJ1-2
v_call: TRBV7-9
clone_size: many

cdr3_aa: CASSLVGGGGYEQYF
cdr3_nt: TGCGCCAGCAGCTTGGTTGGAGGGGGCGGCTACGAGCAGTACTTC
d_call: -
j_call: TRBJ2-7
v_call: TRBV5-1
clone_size: few

cdr3_aa: CASSASEAFF
cdr3_nt: TGTGCCAGCAGTGCTAGTGAAGCTTTCTTT
d_call: -
j_call: TRBJ1-1
v_call: TRBV6-1
clone_size: many

cdr3_aa: CSVDRSGELFF
cdr3_nt: TGCAGCGTTGACAGGTCCGGGGAGCTGTTTTTT
d_call: -
j_call: TRBJ2-2
v_call: TRBV29-1
clone_size: -

cdr3_aa: CASSWGQGATYGYTF
cdr3_nt: TGTGCCAGCAGTTGGGGACAGGGGGCGACCTATGGCTACACCTTC
d_call: TRBD1
j_call: TRBJ1-2
v_call: TRBV12-3/TRBV12-4
clone_size: -

cdr3_aa: CATRDPWGRGGGNQPQHF
cdr3_nt: TGTGCCACCCGGGACCCCTGGGGGCGGGGAGGAGGCAATCAGCCCCAGCATTTT
d_call: -
j_call: TRBJ1-5
v_call: TRBV6-2/TRBV6-3
clone_size: -

cdr3_aa: CASTREGGYEGYEQYF
cdr3_nt: TGTGCCAGCACCCGGGAGGGGGGGTACGAGGGGTACGAGCAGTACTTC
d_call: TRBD2
j_call: TRBJ2-7
v_call: TRBV12-3/TRBV12-4
clone_size: many

cdr3_aa: CASSLGLMNTEAFF
cdr3_nt: TGTGCCAGCAGCTTAGGGCTCATGAACACTGAAGCTTTCTTT
d_call: -
j_call: TRBJ1-1
v_call: TRBV3-1
clone_size: many

cdr3_aa: CAWSSDRLETQYF
cdr3_nt: TGTGCCTGGAGTTCCGACAGGCTTGAGACCCAGTACTTC
d_call: -
j_call: TRBJ2-5
v_call: TRBV30
clone_size: many

cdr3_aa: CASSRRDGSYGYTF
cdr3_nt: TGTGCCAGCAGCCGGAGGGACGGCAGCTATGGCTACACCTTC
d_call: -
j_call: TRBJ1-2
v_call: TRBV6-2/TRBV6-3
clone_size: many

cdr3_aa: CASSPSQGWETQYF
cdr3_nt: TGTGCCAGCAGCCCATCACAGGGTTGGGAGACCCAGTACTTC
d_call: -
j_call: TRBJ2-5
v_call: TRBV3-1
clone_size: few

cdr3_aa: CASSPGTGLNQPQHF
cdr3_nt: TGTGCCAGCAGCCCTGGGACAGGGCTAAATCAGCCCCAGCATTTT
d_call: TRBD1
j_call: TRBJ1-5
v_call: TRBV28
clone_size: many

cdr3_aa: CASRATGWGEQETQYF
cdr3_nt: TGTGCCAGCAGAGCTACAGGGTGGGGGGAGCAAGAGACCCAGTACTTC
d_call: -
j_call: TRBJ2-5
v_call: TRBV27
clone_size: many

cdr3_aa: CASSTGSLLETQYF
cdr3_nt: TGTGCCAGCAGTACAGGCAGTCTACTTGAGACCCAGTACTTC
d_call: -
j_call: TRBJ2-5
v_call: TRBV27
clone_size: -

cdr3_aa: CASSISGGDTGELFF
cdr3_nt: TGTGCCAGCAGCATTAGCGGGGGCGACACCGGGGAGCTGTTTTTT
d_call: TRBD2
j_call: TRBJ2-2
v_call: TRBV5-5
clone_size: -

cdr3_aa: CASRTYKLGQDSNQPQHF
cdr3_nt: TGTGCCAGCAGGACTTACAAGTTAGGACAGGATAGCAATCAGCCCCAGCATTTT
d_call: TRBD1
j_call: TRBJ1-5
v_call: TRBV12-3/TRBV12-4
clone_size: many

cdr3_aa: CASIMIGGQGHEQYF
cdr3_nt: TGTGCCAGCATTATGATAGGGGGACAGGGCCACGAGCAGTACTTC
d_call: TRBD1
j_call: TRBJ2-7
v_call: TRBV6-5
clone_size: once

cdr3_aa: CASSPGRAAYEQYF
cdr3_nt: TGTGCCAGCAGCCCTGGAAGGGCAGCTTACGAGCAGTACTTC
d_call: -
j_call: TRBJ2-7
v_call: TRBV3-1
clone_size: many

cdr3_aa: CASQKQENYGYTF
cdr3_nt: TGTGCCAGCCAAAAACAGGAAAACTATGGCTACACCTTC
d_call: -
j_call: TRBJ1-2
v_call: TRBV6-5
clone_size: many

cdr3_aa: CASSEGQFTLGETQYF
cdr3_nt: TGTGCCAGCAGTGAGGGACAGTTCACACTAGGGGAGACCCAGTACTTC
d_call: TRBD1
j_call: TRBJ2-5
v_call: TRBV25-1
clone_size: -

cdr3_aa: CSARPTSGRGETQYF
cdr3_nt: TGCAGTGCTAGACCGACTAGCGGAAGGGGAGAGACCCAGTACTTC
d_call: TRBD2
j_call: TRBJ2-5
v_call: TRBV20-1
clone_size: many

cdr3_aa: CASSDPGVNTEAFF
cdr3_nt: TGTGCCAGCAGTGATCCAGGGGTCAACACTGAAGCTTTCTTT
d_call: -
j_call: TRBJ1-1
v_call: TRBV25-1
clone_size: -

cdr3_aa: CATSDPQGTYEQYF
cdr3_nt: TGTGCCACCAGTGACCCCCAGGGGACCTACGAGCAGTACTTC
d_call: -
j_call: TRBJ2-7
v_call: TRBV24-1
clone_size: few

cdr3_aa: CASSHPPGEQYF
cdr3_nt: TGTGCCAGCAGCCACCCACCTGGCGAGCAGTACTTC
d_call: -
j_call: TRBJ2-7
v_call: TRBV11-2
clone_size: many

cdr3_aa: CASSFSSGGNTGEPFF
cdr3_nt: TGTGCCAGCAGCTTTTCTAGCGGGGGGAACACCGGGGAGCCGTTTTTT
d_call: TRBD2
j_call: TRBJ2-2
v_call: TRBV11-2
clone_size: many

cdr3_aa: CASTPGQGVGYTF
cdr3_nt: TGTGCCAGTACCCCGGGACAGGGGGTCGGCTACACCTTC
d_call: TRBD1
j_call: TRBJ1-2
v_call: TRBV19
clone_size: many

cdr3_aa: CASRAATGELFF
cdr3_nt: TGTGCCAGCAGAGCGGCCACCGGGGAGCTGTTTTTT
d_call: -
j_call: TRBJ2-2
v_call: TRBV28
clone_size: -

cdr3_aa: CASRGPMGGTEAFF
cdr3_nt: TGTGCCAGCAGGGGCCCGATGGGGGGCACTGAAGCTTTCTTT
d_call: -
j_call: TRBJ1-1
v_call: TRBV6-1
clone_size: -

cdr3_aa: CASSSSTSGRGEQYF
cdr3_nt: TGTGCCAGCAGTTCATCGACTAGCGGGAGAGGCGAGCAGTACTTC
d_call: TRBD2
j_call: TRBJ2-7
v_call: TRBV27
clone_size: -

cdr3_aa: CASSVELFRFRGTGELFF
cdr3_nt: TGTGCCAGCAGCGTAGAATTGTTCAGGTTCAGGGGCACCGGGGAGCTGTTTTTT
d_call: -
j_call: TRBJ2-2
v_call: TRBV9
clone_size: few

cdr3_aa: CASEPGWVETQYF
cdr3_nt: TGTGCCAGTGAACCAGGATGGGTCGAGACCCAGTACTTC
d_call: -
j_call: TRBJ2-5
v_call: TRBV2
clone_size: many